This TCR beta chain was captured in a study of blood T cell repertoires in COVID-19. About the research overall: Nucleic acid was either cDNA or gDNA, and it came from T cells, B-cell-depleted T cells, or PBMCs.

Germline values: CDR1 SGHRS, CDR2 YFSETQ. The CDR3 sequence is 16 residues long. V lost 0 bases to trimming and J lost 6 bases; unmatched junction nucleotides: 6. Cohort 3 recovered donors had two negative PCRs, clearance, or symptom resolution. Clones were read by immunoSEQ multiplex PCR, and TCRdb kept only the in-frame ones, dropping some. Seen here are 300,000 to 350,000 clones, over 75% observed once, and the top ten hold 5% to 6%. This rearrangement joins TRBV5-1 to TRBJ1-4; the match to TRBD1 covers 9 bases. The receptor was isolated from a man aged 25-45 years who had recovered from COVID-19. The sequenced sample was PBMCs or T cells enriched from blood (not recorded which). CDR3 in amino acids: CASSLDVRTGDEKLFF. For the CDR3, the DNA is TGCGCCAGCAGCTTGGATGTCCGGACAGGGGATGAAAAACTGTTTTTT.